This is a list of T cell receptor beta chains from one sample in a study of relationships among human T cell subsets. TCRdb re-called the multiplex PCR reads through MiXCR, storing one row per CDR3 protein. The data contain roughly 15,000 distinct CDR3 sequences, about 56% of them seen just once; the ten biggest clones take up about 35%. The sample taken for sequencing was total T cells sorted from blood. The receptors stem from a man in his forties in good health. Both conserved end residues are trimmed from each CDR3. Fields, in order: V gene, J gene, CDR3 protein.

>TRBV13|TRBJ2-1
ASSFTGSSYNEQF
>TRBV11-2|TRBJ2-1
ASSLRTSGERNNEQF
>TRBV13|TRBJ2-7
ASSQARDRGTFLQY
>TRBV6-1|TRBJ1-1
ASSERGPPTEAF
>TRBV6-5|TRBJ1-5
ASSYSGRGSNQPQH
>TRBV5-6|TRBJ2-5
ASSLARQAEETQY
>TRBV2|TRBJ1-4
ASRDRLGGKLF
>TRBV7-9|TRBJ2-2
ASSGVTITGELF
>TRBV29-1|TRBJ2-2
SVPEGTGKAGELF
>TRBV4-2|TRBJ2-7
ASSQVIDRDQY
>TRBV20-1|TRBJ1-1
SARVWQATEAF
>TRBV11-2|TRBJ2-1
ASSGTVERGEQF
>TRBV7-2|TRBJ2-3
ASSPRRGTTRGADTQY
>TRBV4-1|TRBJ1-4
ASSQVAVLGEKLF
>TRBV6-4|TRBJ2-1
ASSAGTNSPDEQF
>TRBV2|TRBJ2-1
ASSERGRYNEQF
>TRBV10-3|TRBJ1-1
AISEGDRNTEAF